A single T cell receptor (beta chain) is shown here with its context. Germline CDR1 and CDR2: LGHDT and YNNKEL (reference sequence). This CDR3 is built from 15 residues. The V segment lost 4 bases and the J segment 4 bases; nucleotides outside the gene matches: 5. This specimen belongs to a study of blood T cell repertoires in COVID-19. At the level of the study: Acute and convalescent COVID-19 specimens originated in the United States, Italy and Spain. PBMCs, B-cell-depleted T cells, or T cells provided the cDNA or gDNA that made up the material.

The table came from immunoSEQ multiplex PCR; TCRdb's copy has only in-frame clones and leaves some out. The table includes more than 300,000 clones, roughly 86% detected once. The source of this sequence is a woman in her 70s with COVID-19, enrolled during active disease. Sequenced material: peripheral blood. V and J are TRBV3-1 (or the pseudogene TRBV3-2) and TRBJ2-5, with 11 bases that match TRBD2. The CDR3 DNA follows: TGTGCCAGCAGCCCCCCACTAGCGGGGGCAGAGACCCAGTACTTC. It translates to CASSPPLAGAETQYF.